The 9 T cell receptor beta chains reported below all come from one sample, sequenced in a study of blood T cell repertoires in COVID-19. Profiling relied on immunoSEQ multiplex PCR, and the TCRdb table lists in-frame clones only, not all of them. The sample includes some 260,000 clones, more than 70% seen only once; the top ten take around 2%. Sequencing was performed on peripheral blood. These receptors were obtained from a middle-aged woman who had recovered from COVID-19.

The CDR3 bases are TGTGCCAGCAGTTTCGGCCGGCGGCCAACATTCGATGAGCAGTTCTTC. It translates to CASSFGRRPTFDEQFF. The chain employs TRBV27 and TRBJ2-1; the D is unclear. V lost 3 bases, J lost 8 bases, and 20 bases lay in between. CDR3 length: 16 residues. In germline, CDR1 is MNHEY, CDR2 SMNVEV (reference sequence).

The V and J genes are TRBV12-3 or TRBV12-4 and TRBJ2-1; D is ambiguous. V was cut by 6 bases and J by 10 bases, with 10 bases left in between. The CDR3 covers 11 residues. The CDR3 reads CASSPSTEQFF. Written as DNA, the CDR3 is TGTGCCAGCAGCCCGTCGACAGAGCAGTTCTTC.

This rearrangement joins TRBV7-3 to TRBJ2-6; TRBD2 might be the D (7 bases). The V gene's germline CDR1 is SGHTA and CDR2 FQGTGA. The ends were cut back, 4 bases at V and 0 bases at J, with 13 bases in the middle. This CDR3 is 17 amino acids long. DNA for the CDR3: TGTGCCAGCAGCTCCCCCGGGGGGCACTCTGGGGCCAACGTCCTGACTTTC. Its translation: CASSSPGGHSGANVLTF.

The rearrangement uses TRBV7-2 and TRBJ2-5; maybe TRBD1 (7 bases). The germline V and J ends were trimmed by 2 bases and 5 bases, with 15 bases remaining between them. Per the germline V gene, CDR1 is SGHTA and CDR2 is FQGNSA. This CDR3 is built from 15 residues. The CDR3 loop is CASSLTRPGGETQYF. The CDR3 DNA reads TGTGCCAGCAGCTTAACCCGCCCAGGGGGGGAGACCCAGTACTTC.

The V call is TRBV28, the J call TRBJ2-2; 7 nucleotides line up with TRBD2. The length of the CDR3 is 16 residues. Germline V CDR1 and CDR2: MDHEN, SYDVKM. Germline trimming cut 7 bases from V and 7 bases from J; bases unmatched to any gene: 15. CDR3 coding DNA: TGTGCCAGCACCCGGCCCCAGTGGGGGGGTGGCGGGGAGCTGTTTTTT. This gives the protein CASTRPQWGGGGELFF.

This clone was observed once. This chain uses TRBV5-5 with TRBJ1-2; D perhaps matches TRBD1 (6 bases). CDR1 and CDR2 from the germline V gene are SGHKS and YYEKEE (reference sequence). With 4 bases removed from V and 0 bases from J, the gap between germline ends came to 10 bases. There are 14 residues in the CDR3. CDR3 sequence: CASSPTGANYGYTF. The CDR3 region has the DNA TGTGCCAGCAGCCCGACAGGCGCTAACTATGGCTACACCTTC. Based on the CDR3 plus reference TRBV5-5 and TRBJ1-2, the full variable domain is DAGVTQSPTHLIKTRGQQVTLRCSPISGHKSVSWYQQVLGQGPQFIFQYYEKEERGRGNFPDRFSARQFPNYSSELNVNALLLGDSALYLCASSPTGANYGYTFGSGTRLTVV.

The CDR3 region is CASSQAREKGEQYF. The CDR3 nucleotides are TGCGCCAGCAGCCAAGCGAGGGAGAAGGGCGAGCAGTACTTC. The rearrangement uses TRBV4-1 and TRBJ2-7, with D possibly being TRBD2 (5 bases). V dropped 1 base and J dropped 6 bases, with 13 bases sitting between them. Per germline, CDR1 MGHRA and CDR2 YSYEKL. The CDR3 extends over 14 amino acids.

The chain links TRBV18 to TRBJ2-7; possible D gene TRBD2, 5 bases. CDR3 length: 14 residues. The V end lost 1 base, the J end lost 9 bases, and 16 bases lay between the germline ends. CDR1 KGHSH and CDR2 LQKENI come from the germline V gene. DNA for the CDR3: TGTGCCAGCTCACCACGGACTTTGGTCTCGACGCAGTACTTC. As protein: CASSPRTLVSTQYF.

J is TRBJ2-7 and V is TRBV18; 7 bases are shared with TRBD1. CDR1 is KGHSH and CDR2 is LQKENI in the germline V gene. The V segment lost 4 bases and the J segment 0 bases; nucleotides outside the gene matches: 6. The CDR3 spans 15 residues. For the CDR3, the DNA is TGTGCCAGCTCACTAGACAGGGCCACCTCCTACGAGCAGTACTTC. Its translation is CASSLDRATSYEQYF.